This T cell receptor (beta chain) emerged from a study of blood T cell repertoires in COVID-19. Study in general: From the United States, Italy and Spain came samples of acute and convalescent COVID-19.

V gave up 4 bases and J gave up 0 bases, with 6 bases separating them. Germline CDR1 MNHEY, CDR2 SVGAGI. CDR3 length: 13 residues. Repertoires were generated with immunoSEQ multiplex PCR, while TCRdb's copy carries only in-frame clones and drops some. The sample contains fewer than 350,000 clones, approximately 86% of which appear only once. The sequence was obtained from a woman between 65 and 79 years old with COVID-19, enrolled during active disease. V gene TRBV6-5 combines with J gene TRBJ1-2; D is unclear. Material for sequencing was peripheral blood. The CDR3 region is CASSWRSNYGYTF. As DNA, the CDR3 is TGTGCCAGCAGTTGGCGGTCTAACTATGGCTACACCTTC.